A selection of T cell receptor beta chains follows, all from one sample in a study of CDR3 diversity in severe acne. TCRdb redid the calling of the PCR reads with MiXCR, one entry per CDR3 protein. The sample includes over 70,000 distinct CDR3 sequences, 51% of them seen just once. The sequenced sample consisted of blood. Receptors were obtained from a male donor in good health, without acne. Both conserved end residues are part of each CDR3. The D gene is left open where the match is weak. The size of a clone is reported for some rows only, either as once, few or many, or as a class for expanded clones.

v_call	d_call	j_call	clone_size	cdr3_nt	cdr3_aa
TRBV19	TRBD1	TRBJ1-4	many	TGTGCCAGTAGTATGGGACAGGGAGAGTATCCTACTAATGAAAAACTGTTTTTT	CASSMGQGEYPTNEKLFF
TRBV7-2	.	TRBJ2-7	.	TGTGCCAGCAGGAGCCCCGTTAGGTCCTTCTTATCATCCTACGAGCAGTACTTC	CASRSPVRSFLSSYEQYF
TRBV10-1	.	TRBJ2-7	many	TGCGCCAGCAGTGATAGACAATACGAGCAGTACTTC	CASSDRQYEQYF
TRBV7-8	TRBD2	TRBJ2-7	.	TGTGCCAGCAGCCCTAGCGGGACCCCCTACGAGCAGTACTTC	CASSPSGTPYEQYF
TRBV5-5	TRBD2	TRBJ2-3	.	TGTGCCAGCAGCCTGGGACTAGCGGGAGGGCTCAGGGATACGCAGTATTTT	CASSLGLAGGLRDTQYF
TRBV20-1	.	TRBJ1-3	.	TGCAGCACCAGGGATTGGGACTCTGGAAACACCATATATTTT	CSTRDWDSGNTIYF
TRBV20-1	.	TRBJ1-5	once	TGCAGTGCTAGAGGAGGGAGTCTGGAGACCCAGCATTTT	CSARGGSLETQHF
TRBV5-1	.	TRBJ2-3	many	TGCGCCAGCAGCTTTAAAGGTCTCGCTAGCACAGATACGCAGTATTTT	CASSFKGLASTDTQYF
TRBV11-2	TRBD1	TRBJ2-7	.	TGTGCCAGCAGCTTAGGCGACAGGGGTTCCTACGAGCAGTACTTC	CASSLGDRGSYEQYF
TRBV25-1	.	TRBJ1-6	.	TGTGCCAGCAGTGAAGTGACGGGGAATTCACCCCTCCACTTT	CASSEVTGNSPLHF